This T cell receptor beta chain was found in a study of T-cell memory formation after mild COVID-19. Points from the study as a whole: Day 15 to 85 contracting clones showed balanced CD4/CD8; later expanders leaned CD4+. Pre-infection memory carried some responding clones, suggesting that cross-reactive memory joined. Contracting CD4+ clones sat mainly in CM and EM; CD8+ in EMRA.

Germline trimming cut 3 bases from V and 7 bases from J; bases unmatched to any gene: 2. The germline CDR1 and CDR2 sequences are LGHNA and YSLEER. The CDR3 spans 14 residues. Via MiXCR, TCRdb re-called the 5' RACE reads, giving one row per CDR3 protein. The top ten clones hold about a fifth of a sample with about 310,000 distinct CDR3 sequences, around 15% of them seen once. This clonotype was picked up many times. The antigen is not known. The chain couples TRBV4-3 to TRBJ1-3, with 11 bases that match TRBD1. What was sequenced was PBMCs or a T cell subset sorted from them (not recorded which). The sequence was collected from a man between 18 and 29 years old who had mild COVID-19 (a few samples of this study predate the infection). Cell type and time point are not known. The CDR3 protein is CASSQDRGLNTIYF. The CDR3 coding sequence is TGCGCCAGCAGCCAGGACAGGGGGCTTAACACCATATATTTT.